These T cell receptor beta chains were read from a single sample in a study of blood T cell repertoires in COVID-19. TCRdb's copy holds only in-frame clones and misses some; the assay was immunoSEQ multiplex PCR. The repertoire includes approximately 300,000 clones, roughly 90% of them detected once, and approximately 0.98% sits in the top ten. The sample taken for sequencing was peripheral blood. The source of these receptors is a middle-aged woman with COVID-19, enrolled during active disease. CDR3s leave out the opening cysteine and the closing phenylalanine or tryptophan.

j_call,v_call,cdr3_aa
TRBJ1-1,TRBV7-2,ASRTIGGSTEAF
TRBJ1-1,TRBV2,AALGTPLMNTEAF
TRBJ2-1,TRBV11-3,ASSLASAGGQNEQF
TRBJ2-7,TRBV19,ARKASGRAREQY
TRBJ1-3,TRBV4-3,ASSLAGSSSGNTIY
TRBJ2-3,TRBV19,ASSMVGAGTDTQY
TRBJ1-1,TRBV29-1,SVEIQRETEAF
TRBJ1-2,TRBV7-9,ASSSRDTLNYGYT
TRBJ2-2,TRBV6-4,ASSATETGELF
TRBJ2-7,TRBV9,ASSPWGDSSYEQY
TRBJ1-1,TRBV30,AWSVSRQGRAF
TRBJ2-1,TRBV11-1,ASSQGASEQF
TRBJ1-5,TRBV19,ASSIDGQPNQPQH
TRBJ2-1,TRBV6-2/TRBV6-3,ASSNRTDNEQF
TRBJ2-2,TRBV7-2,ASSLVTLAGRTGELF
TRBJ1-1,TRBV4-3,ASSLGLNTEAF
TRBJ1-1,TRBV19,ASSIIVRAATEAF
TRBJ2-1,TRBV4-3,ASSQVASGQEGEQF
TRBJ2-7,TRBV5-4,ASSAATGNYEQY
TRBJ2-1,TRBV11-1,ASSPVSSYNEQF
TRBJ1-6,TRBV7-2,ASSQKGNSPLH
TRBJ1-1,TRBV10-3,ASRGLNTEAF
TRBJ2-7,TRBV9,ASSVGVLSYEQY
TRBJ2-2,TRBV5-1,ASSLLSSGTNTGELF
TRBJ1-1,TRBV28,ASSSPSRVLNTEAF
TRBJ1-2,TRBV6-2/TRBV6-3,ASSYPPWTGNYGYT
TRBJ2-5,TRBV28,ASSSLAGGGETQY
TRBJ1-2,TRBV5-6,ASSLGTANYGYT
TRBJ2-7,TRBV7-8,ASSPLRPSSDRDYEQY
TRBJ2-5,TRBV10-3,AISDPGLAGEETQY
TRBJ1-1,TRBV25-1,ASILLWTGRPSTEAF
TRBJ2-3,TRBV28,ASSPPNLAGATDTQY
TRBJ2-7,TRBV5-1,ASSLVTGSSYEQY
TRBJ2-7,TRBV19,ASSSRQGAVREQY
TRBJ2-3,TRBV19,ASSTGQGGLGDTQY
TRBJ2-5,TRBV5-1,ASSRLRSGQGAETQY
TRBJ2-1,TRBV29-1,SVRDRILSDNEQF
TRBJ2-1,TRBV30,AWRRTAYNEQF
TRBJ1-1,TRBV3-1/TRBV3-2,ASSQAVTGATEAF
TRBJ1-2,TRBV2,ASSELSLVDGYT
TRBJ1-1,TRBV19,ASSMRGQTEAF
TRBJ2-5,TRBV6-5,ASASGYQETQY
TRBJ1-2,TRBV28,ASSTTSYT
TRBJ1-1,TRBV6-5,ASSYSIRQGNTEAF
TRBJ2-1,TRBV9,ASSASGQGGNEQF
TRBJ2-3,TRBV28,ASSRGLAGGADTQY
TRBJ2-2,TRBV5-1,ASSPKLAGGRPGELF
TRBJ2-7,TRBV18,ASSPGQGPYEQY
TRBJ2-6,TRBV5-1,ASSLGTDSPSGANVLT
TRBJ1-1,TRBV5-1,ASGDRVYTEAF
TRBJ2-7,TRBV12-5,ASGRPPTGPNSYEQY